This paragraph reports one T cell receptor (beta chain). The CDR3 runs to 14 residues. Germline V gene data show CDR1 as SGDLS and CDR2 as YYNGEE. V lost 4 bases and J 8 bases, leaving 13 bases between the germline ends. This entry belongs to a study of blood T cell repertoires in COVID-19. In the original workflow: Counts of nucleated cells, estimated from reference gene primer amplification, were obtained. Repertoires were generated with immunoSEQ multiplex PCR, while TCRdb's copy carries only in-frame clones and drops some. V, J and clone size reflect that table, while D and trimming were determined from the DNA. The table has fewer than 400,000 clones, roughly 89% seen once.

The material sequenced was PBMCs or T cells enriched from blood (not recorded which). The sequence was obtained from a woman aged 25 to 39 who had recovered from COVID-19. The rearrangement links TRBV9 to TRBJ1-6, with no clear D. Here the CDR3 DNA reads TGTGCCAGCAGCTCCCGGGGATCAGATTCACCCCTCCACTTT. It specifies CASSSRGSDSPLHF.